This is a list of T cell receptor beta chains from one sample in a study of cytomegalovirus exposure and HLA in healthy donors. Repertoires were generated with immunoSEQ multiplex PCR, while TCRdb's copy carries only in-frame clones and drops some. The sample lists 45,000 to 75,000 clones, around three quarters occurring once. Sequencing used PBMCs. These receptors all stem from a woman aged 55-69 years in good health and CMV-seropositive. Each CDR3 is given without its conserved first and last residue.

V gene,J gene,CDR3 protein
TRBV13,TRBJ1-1,ASSKDGGGSTPMNTEAF
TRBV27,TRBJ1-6,ASGEINSPLH
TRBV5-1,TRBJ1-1,ASSFMGERGEAF
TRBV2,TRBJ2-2,ASSEVLAAGELF
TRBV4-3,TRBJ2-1,ASSPERGPDNEQF
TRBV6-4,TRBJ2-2,ASSGEGAGELF
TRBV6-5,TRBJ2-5,ASSFRQEETQY
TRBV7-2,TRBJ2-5,ASSLSGGAETQY
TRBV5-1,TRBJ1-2,ASSRGTSIGGYT
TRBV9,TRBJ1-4,ASSGITGEKLF
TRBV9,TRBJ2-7,ASSEGPGQGTVGLYEQY
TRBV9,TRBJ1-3,ASDRGGAGNTIY
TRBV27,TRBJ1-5,ASSLYRRQEGNQPQH
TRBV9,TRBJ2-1,ASSVGTGNEQF
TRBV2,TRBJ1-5,ASNGGGTGEPQPQH
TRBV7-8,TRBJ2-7,ASSLRPAYEQY
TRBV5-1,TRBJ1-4,ASSSGGGFGPNEKLF
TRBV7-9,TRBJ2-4,SSSGTDPVQY
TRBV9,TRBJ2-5,ASSVGQIQETQY
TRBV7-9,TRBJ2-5,ARRREETQY
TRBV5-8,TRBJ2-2,ASSLVRDSLTGELF
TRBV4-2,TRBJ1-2,ASSQDSLAPYGYT
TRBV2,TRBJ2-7,ASMRQGVEQY
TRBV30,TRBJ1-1,AWRGQGYTEAF
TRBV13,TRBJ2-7,ASSVSQPDSSSYEQY
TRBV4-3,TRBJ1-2,ASSQDQGYYGYT
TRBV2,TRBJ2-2,ARGSAGGNTGELF
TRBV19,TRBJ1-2,ASSIEGGKTGDRLRGYT
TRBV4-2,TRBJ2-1,ASSPSSGVYNEQF
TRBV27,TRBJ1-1,ASRKQRDREAF
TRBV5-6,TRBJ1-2,ASSYGGEGGYT
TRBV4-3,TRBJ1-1,ASSQDGSTGTEAF
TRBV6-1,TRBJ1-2,ASSEAHREVRSGYT
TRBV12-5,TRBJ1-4,ASGLVLGGDEKLF
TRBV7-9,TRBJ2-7,ASSLAHKTSGVSSYEQY
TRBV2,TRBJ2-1,ASSERRAGVGDEQF
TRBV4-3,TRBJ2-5,ASSQKPGLAGGQETQY
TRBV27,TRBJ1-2,ASSPWGDYGYT
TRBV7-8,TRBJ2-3,ASSTRLAGGLGVDTQY